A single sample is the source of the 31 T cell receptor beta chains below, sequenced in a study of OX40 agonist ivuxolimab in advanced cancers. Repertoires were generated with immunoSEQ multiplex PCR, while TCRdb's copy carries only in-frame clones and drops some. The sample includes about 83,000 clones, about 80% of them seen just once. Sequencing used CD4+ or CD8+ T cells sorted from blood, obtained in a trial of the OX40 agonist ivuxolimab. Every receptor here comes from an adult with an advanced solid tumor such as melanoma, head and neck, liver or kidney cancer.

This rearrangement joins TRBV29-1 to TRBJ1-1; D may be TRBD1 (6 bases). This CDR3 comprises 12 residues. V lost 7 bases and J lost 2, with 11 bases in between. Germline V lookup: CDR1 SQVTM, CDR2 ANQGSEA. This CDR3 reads CSAGGANTEAFF. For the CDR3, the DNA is TGCAGCGCCGGGGGGGCCAACACTGAAGCTTTCTTT.

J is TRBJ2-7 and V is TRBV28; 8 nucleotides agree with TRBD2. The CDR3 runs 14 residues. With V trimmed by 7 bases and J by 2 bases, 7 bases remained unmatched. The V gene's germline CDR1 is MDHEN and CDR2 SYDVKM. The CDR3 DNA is TGTGCCAGCACAGCGGGGGCCCGAACCTACGAGCAGTACTTC. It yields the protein CASTAGARTYEQYF. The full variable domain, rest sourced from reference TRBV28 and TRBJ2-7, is DVKVTQSSRYLVKRTGEKVFLECVQDMDHENMFWYRQDPGLGLRLIYFSYDVKMKEKGDIPEGYSVSREKKERFSLILESASTNQTSMYLCASTAGARTYEQYFGPGTRLTVT.

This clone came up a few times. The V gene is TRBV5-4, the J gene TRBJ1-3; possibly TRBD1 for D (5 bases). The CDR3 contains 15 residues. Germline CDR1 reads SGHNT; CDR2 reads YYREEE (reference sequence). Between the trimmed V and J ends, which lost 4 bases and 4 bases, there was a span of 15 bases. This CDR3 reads CASSPGSRAGNTIYF. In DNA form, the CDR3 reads TGTGCCAGCAGCCCAGGGTCACGAGCAGGAAACACCATATATTTT.

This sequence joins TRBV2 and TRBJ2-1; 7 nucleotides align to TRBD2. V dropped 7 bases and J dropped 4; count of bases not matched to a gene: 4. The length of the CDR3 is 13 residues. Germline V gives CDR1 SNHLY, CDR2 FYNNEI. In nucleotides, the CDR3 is TGTGCCAGCAAGCTAGCGGATTACAATGAGCAGTTCTTC. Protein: CASKLADYNEQFF. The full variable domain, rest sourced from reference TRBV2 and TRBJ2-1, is EPEVTQTPSHQVTQMGQEVILRCVPISNHLYFYWYRQILGQKVEFLVSFYNNEISEKSEIFDDQFSVERPDGSNFTLKIRSTKLEDSAMYFCASKLADYNEQFFGPGTRLTVL.

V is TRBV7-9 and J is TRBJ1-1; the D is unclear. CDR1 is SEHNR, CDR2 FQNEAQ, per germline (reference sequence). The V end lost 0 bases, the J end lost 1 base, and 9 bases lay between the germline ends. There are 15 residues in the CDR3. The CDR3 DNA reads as TGTGCCAGCAGCTTAGCGGGCAGGAGGAACACTGAAGCTTTCTTT. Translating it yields CASSLAGRRNTEAFF.

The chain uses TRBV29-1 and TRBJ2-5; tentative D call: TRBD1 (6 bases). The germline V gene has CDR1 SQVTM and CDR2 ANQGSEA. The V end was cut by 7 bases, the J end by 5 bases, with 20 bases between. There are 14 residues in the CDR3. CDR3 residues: CSAEITGSGETQYF. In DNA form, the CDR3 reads TGCAGCGCCGAAATCACAGGGTCAGGGGAGACCCAGTACTTC.

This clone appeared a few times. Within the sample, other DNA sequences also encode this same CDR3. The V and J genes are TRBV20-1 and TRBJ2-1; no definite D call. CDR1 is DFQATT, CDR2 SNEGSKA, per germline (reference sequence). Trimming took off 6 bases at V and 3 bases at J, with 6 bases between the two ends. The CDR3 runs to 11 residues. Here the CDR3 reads CSAASYNEQFF. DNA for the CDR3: TGCAGTGCCGCTAGCTACAATGAGCAGTTCTTC.

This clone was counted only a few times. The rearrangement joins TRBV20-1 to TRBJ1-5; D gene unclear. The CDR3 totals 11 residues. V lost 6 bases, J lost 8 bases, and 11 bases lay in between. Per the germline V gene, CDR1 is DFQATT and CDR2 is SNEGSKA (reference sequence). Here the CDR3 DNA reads TGCAGTGCCCAAACTCATGAGCCCCAGCATTTT. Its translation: CSAQTHEPQHF.

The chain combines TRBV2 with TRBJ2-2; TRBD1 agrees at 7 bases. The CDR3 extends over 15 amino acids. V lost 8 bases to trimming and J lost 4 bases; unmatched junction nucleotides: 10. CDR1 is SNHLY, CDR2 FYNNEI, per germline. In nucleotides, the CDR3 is TGTGCCAGCGGGGGTCAGGGGGTGGGCACCGGGGAGCTGTTTTTT. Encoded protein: CASGGQGVGTGELFF.

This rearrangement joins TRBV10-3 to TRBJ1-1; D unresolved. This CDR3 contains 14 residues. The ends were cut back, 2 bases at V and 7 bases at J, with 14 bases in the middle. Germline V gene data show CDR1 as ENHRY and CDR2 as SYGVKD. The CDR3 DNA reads TGTGCCATCAGTGAGCCGACGCAAGCGAGTGAAGCTTTCTTT. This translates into CAISEPTQASEAFF.

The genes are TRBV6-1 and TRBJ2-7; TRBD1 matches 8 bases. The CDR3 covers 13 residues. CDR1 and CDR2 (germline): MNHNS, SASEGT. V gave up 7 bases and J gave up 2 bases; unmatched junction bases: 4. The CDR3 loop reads CASNRDRPYEQYF. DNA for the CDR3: TGTGCCAGCAACCGGGACAGGCCCTACGAGCAGTACTTC.

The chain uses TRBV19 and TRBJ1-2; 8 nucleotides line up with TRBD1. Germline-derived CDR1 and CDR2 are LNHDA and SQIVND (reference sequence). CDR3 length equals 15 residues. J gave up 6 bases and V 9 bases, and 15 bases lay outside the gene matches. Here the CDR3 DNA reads TGTGCCAGCCGCATGGGACCTGACAGGGGCAATGGCTACACCTTC. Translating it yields CASRMGPDRGNGYTF.

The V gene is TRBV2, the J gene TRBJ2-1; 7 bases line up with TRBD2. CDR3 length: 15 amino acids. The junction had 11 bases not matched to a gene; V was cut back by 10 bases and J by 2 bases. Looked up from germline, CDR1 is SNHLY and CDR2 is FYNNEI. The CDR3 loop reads CATQPSGPPYNEQFF. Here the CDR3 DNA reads TGTGCCACCCAACCTAGCGGACCCCCCTACAATGAGCAGTTCTTC. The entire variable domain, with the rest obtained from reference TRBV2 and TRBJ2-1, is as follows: EPEVTQTPSHQVTQMGQEVILRCVPISNHLYFYWYRQILGQKVEFLVSFYNNEISEKSEIFDDQFSVERPDGSNFTLKIRSTKLEDSAMYFCATQPSGPPYNEQFFGPGTRLTVL.

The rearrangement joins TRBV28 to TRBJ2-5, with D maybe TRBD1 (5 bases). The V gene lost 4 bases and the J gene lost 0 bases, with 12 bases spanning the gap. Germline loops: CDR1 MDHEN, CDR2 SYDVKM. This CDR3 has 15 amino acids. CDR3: CASSYDSRYQETQYF. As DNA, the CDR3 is TGTGCCAGCAGTTACGACAGCCGATACCAAGAGACCCAGTACTTC.

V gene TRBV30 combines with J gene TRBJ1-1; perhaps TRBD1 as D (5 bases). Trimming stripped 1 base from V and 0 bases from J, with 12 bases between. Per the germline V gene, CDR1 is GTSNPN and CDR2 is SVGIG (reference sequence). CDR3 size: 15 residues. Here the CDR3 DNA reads TGTGCCTGGAGTGGGACACCTTCTCTGAACACTGAAGCTTTCTTT. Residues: CAWSGTPSLNTEAFF.

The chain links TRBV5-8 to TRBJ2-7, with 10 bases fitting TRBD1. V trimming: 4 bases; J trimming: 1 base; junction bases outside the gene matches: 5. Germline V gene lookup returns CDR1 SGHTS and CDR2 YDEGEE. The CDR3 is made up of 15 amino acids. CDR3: CASSGRTGGSYEQYF. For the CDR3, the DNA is TGTGCCAGCAGCGGACGGACAGGGGGTTCCTACGAGCAGTACTTC.

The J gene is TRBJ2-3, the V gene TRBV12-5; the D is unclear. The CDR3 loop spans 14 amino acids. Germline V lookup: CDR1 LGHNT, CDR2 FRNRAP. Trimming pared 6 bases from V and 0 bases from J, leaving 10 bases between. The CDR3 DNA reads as TGTGCTAGTGGGAAGGGCCCTAGCACAGATACGCAGTATTTT. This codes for CASGKGPSTDTQYF. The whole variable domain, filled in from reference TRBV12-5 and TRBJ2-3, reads DARVTQTPRHKVTEMGQEVTMRCQPILGHNTVFWYRQTMMQGLELLAYFRNRAPLDDSGMPKDRFSAEMPDATLATLKIQPSEPRDSAVYFCASGKGPSTDTQYFGPGTRLTVL.

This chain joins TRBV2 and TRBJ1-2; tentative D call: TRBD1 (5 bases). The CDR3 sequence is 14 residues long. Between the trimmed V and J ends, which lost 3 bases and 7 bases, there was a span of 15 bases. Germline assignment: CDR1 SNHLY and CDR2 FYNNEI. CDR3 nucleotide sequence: TGTGCCAGCAGTGACTCGGGGCCAGGAGGTGGCTACACCTTC. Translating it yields CASSDSGPGGGYTF.

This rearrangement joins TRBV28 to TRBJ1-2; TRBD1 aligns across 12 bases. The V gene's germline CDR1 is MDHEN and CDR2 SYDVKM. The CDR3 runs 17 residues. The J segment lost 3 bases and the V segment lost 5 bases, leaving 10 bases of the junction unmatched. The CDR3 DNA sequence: TGTGCCAGCAGTCGACCGGGACAGGGGGCCTCTGACTATGGCTACACCTTC. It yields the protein CASSRPGQGASDYGYTF.

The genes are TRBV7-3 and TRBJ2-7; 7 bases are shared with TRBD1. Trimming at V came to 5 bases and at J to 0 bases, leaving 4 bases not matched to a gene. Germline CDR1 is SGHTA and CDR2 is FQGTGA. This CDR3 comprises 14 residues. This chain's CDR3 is CASSERQGSYEQYF. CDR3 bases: TGTGCCAGCAGCGAGCGACAGGGCTCCTACGAGCAGTACTTC.

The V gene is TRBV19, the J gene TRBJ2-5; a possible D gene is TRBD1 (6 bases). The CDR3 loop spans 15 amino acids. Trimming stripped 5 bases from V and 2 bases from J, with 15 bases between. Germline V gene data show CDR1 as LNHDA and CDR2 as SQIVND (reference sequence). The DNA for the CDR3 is TGTGCCAGTAGTCGCGTCAGGGGCCCGCAAGAGACCCAGTACTTC. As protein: CASSRVRGPQETQYF. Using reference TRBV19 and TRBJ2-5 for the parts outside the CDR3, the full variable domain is DGGITQSPKYLFRKEGQNVTLSCEQNLNHDAMYWYRQDPGQGLRLIYYSQIVNDFQKGDIAEGYSVSREKKESFPLTVTSAQKNPTAFYLCASSRVRGPQETQYFGPGTRLLVL.

The CDR3 protein is CASSLALGSREKLFF. The CDR3 nucleotides are TGTGCCAGCAGCTTAGCGTTAGGGAGTCGTGAAAAACTGTTTTTT. The V call is TRBV7-9, the J call TRBJ1-4; D unclear. With 0 bases removed from V and 7 bases from J, the gap between germline ends came to 12 bases. Germline CDR1 and CDR2: SEHNR and FQNEAQ (reference sequence). The CDR3 loop spans 15 amino acids. Combining the CDR3 with reference TRBV7-9 and TRBJ1-4 gives the whole variable domain DTGVSQNPRHKITKRGQNVTFRCDPISEHNRLYWYRQTLGQGPEFLTYFQNEAQLEKSRLLSDRFSAERPKGSFSTLEIQRTEQGDSAMYLCASSLALGSREKLFFGSGTQLSVL.

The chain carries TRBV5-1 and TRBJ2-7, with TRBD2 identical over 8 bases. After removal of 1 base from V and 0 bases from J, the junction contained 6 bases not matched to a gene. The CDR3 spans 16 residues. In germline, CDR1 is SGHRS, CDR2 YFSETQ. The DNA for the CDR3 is TGCGCCAGCAGCTTGTGGGATAGCGGGGTCTCCTACGAGCAGTACTTC. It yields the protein CASSLWDSGVSYEQYF.

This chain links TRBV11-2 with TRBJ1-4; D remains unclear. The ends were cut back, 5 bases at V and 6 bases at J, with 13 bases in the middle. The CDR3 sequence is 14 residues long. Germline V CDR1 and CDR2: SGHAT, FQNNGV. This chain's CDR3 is CASSPDLGDEKLFF. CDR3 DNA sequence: TGTGCCAGCAGCCCGGACTTGGGAGATGAAAAACTGTTTTTT.

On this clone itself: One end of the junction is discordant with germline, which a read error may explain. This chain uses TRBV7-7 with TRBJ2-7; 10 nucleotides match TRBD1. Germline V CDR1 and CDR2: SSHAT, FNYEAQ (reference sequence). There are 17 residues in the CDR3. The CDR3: CASSGAGQGFGPYEQYF. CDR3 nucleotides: TGTGCTAGCAGCGGGGCGGGACAGGGGTTCGGGCCCTACGAGCAGTACTTC.

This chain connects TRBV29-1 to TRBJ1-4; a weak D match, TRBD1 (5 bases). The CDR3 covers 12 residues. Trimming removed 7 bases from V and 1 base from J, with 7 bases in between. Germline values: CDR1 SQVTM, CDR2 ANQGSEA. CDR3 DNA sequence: TGCAGCGGTGGACAAACTAATGAAAAACTGTTTTTT. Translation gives CSGGQTNEKLFF.

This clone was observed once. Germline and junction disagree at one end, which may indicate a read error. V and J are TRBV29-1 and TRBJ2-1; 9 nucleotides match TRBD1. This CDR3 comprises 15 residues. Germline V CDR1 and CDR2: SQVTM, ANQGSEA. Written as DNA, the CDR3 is TGCAGCGCTGAAAAACCGGGACAGGGTAACAATGAGCAGTTCTTC. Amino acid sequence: CSAEKPGQGNNEQFF.

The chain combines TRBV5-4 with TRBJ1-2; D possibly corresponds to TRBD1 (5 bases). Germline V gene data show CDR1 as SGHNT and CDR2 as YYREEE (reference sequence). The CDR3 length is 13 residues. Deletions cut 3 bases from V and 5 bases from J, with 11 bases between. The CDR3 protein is CASSWDALYGYTF. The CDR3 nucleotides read TGTGCCAGCAGCTGGGACGCCCTATATGGCTACACCTTC.

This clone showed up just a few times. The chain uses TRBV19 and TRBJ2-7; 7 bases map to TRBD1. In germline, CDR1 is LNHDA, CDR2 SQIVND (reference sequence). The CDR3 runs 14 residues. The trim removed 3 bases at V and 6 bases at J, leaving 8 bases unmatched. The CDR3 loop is CASSIDRASPEQYF. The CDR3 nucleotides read TGTGCCAGTAGTATCGACAGGGCGTCTCCCGAGCAGTACTTC.

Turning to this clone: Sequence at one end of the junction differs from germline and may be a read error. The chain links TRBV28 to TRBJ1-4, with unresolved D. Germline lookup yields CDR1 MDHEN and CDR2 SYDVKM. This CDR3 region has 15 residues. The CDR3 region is CANSSLRHGNEKLFF. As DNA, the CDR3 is TGTGCCAACAGTTCACTCCGGCATGGTAATGAAAAACTGTTTTTT.

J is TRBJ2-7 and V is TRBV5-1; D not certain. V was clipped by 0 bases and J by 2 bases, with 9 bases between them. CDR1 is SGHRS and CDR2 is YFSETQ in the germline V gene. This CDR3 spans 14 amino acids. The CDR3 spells CASSLEGETYEQYF. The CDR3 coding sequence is TGCGCCAGCAGCTTGGAAGGCGAAACCTACGAGCAGTACTTC.